This TCR beta chain was captured in a study of CD8 T cells in Susac syndrome. When the RNA was reverse transcribed, random hexamers were used with an input of about 0.45 to 1 ug. TCRdb fed the immunoSEQ multiplex PCR reads into MiXCR, producing one record per CDR3 protein. This repertoire shows tens of thousands of distinct CDR3 sequences, roughly 95% found once; its top ten account for 0.085% to 0.14%. The CDR3 is made up of 15 amino acids. Per the germline V gene, CDR1 is LGHDT and CDR2 is YNNKEL (reference sequence). V lost 2 bases and J lost 2, with 9 bases in between. The T cells that were sequenced for TCR beta were CD8+ and CD4+ cells from blood. Stable or active relapsing-remitting multiple sclerosis, untreated and meeting revised McDonald criteria, defined the controls. TEMRA cells were FACS-enriched, and CD8+ and CD4+ T cells were isolated negatively.

The V gene is TRBV3-1, the J gene TRBJ2-2; D is unresolved. The clonotype was recovered from a human donor with multiple sclerosis. The sequencing sample was made of CD4+ T cells from PBMCs. The CDR3 region is CASSQRAGNTGELFF. CDR3 sequence (DNA): TGTGCCAGCAGCCAAAGGGCAGGAAACACCGGGGAGCTGTTTTTT.